The 21 T cell receptor beta chains below all came from one sample that was sequenced in a study of blood T cell repertoires in COVID-19. Only in-frame clones appear in the TCRdb table, and some are missing; sequencing was by immunoSEQ multiplex PCR. Of 150,000 to 200,000 clones listed, roughly 77% were seen once; the top ten hold roughly a sixth. Sequencing was done on a sample of PBMCs or T cells enriched from blood (not recorded which). Source of these receptors: a woman between 45 and 65 years old with acute COVID-19.

The genes are TRBV28 and TRBJ1-1, with 9 bases lining up with TRBD1. The V and J ends lost 4 bases and 2 bases, in that order; junction bases with no gene match: 8. This CDR3 is 16 amino acids long. Looked up from germline, CDR1 is MDHEN and CDR2 is SYDVKM. As DNA, the CDR3 is TGTGCCAGCAGTTCCCGGGACAGGGTTTTTAACACTGAAGCTTTCTTT. Translation gives CASSSRDRVFNTEAFF.

The chain couples TRBV11-2 to TRBJ2-5, with 7 bases identical to TRBD2. This CDR3 region has 16 residues. Germline V gene data show CDR1 as SGHAT and CDR2 as FQNNGV. Germline trimming cut 5 bases from V and 1 base from J; bases unmatched to any gene: 10. The CDR3 sequence: CASSLTTGTTQETQYF. The DNA of the CDR3 is TGTGCCAGCAGCCTCACCACCGGGACTACCCAAGAGACCCAGTACTTC.

The CDR3 sequence is CASSIGRGLGETQYF. The DNA for the CDR3 is TGTGCCAGCAGCATAGGCAGGGGGCTTGGGGAGACCCAGTACTTC. The V gene is TRBV7-2, the J gene TRBJ2-5; 8 nucleotides match TRBD1. Germline-derived CDR1 and CDR2 are SGHTA and FQGNSA. The CDR3 totals 15 residues. J was trimmed by 5 bases and V by 5 bases; bases with no gene match: 10.

This sequence joins TRBV24-1 and TRBJ1-1; D not resolved. From germline, CDR1 is KGHDR and CDR2 SFDVKD. This CDR3 comprises 13 residues. Trimming took 7 bases from V and 0 from J, leaving 8 bases between them. CDR3: CATRKHLNTEAFF. In DNA form, the CDR3 reads TGTGCCACCAGGAAGCATCTGAACACTGAAGCTTTCTTT.

The chain couples TRBV27 to TRBJ1-1, with D maybe TRBD1 (5 bases). The CDR3 has 16 amino acids. The V gene lost 3 bases and the J gene lost 4 bases, with 18 bases spanning the gap. Germline loops: CDR1 MNHEY, CDR2 SMNVEV (reference sequence). CDR3 loop: CASSFDGVGGGTEAFF. CDR3 DNA sequence: TGTGCCAGCAGTTTTGACGGGGTCGGGGGGGGCACTGAAGCTTTCTTT.

This rearrangement joins TRBV4-2 to TRBJ2-1; TRBD2 matches 9 bases. In germline, CDR1 is LGHNA, CDR2 YNFKEQ. Germline trimming cut 0 bases from V and 0 bases from J; bases unmatched to any gene: 3. This CDR3 is built from 17 residues. DNA of the CDR3: TGTGCCAGCAGCCAAGATGCGCGGGGGGGCTCCTACAATGAGCAGTTCTTC. Encoded protein: CASSQDARGGSYNEQFF.

As to this clone: The sample has other DNA sequences that encode this CDR3 too. The V and J genes are TRBV4-3 and TRBJ2-3; 7 bases match TRBD2. The ends lost 0 bases at V and 1 base at J; junction bases unmatched: 4. The CDR3 length is 16 residues. Germline V lookup: CDR1 LGHNA, CDR2 YSLEER. CDR3: CASSQDMSGGTDTQYF. CDR3 nucleotides: TGCGCCAGCAGCCAAGATATGAGCGGGGGCACAGATACGCAGTATTTT.

The chain has TRBV27 and TRBJ2-1, with a weak D call TRBD1 (5 bases). The CDR3 loop spans 16 amino acids. The ends were cut back, 0 bases at V and 3 bases at J, with 12 bases in the middle. Germline V gene sequence: CDR1 MNHEY, CDR2 SMNVEV (reference sequence). CDR3 residues: CASSLSVTAYYNEQFF. As DNA, the CDR3 is TGTGCCAGCAGTTTATCAGTGACAGCCTACTACAATGAGCAGTTCTTC.

V is TRBV9 and J is TRBJ2-1; 7 positions agree with TRBD1. The germline V gene has CDR1 SGDLS and CDR2 YYNGEE. V gave up 1 base and J gave up 8 bases; unmatched junction bases: 12. The CDR3 spans 16 residues. This chain's CDR3 is CASSVRPAGGIDEQFF. As DNA, the CDR3 is TGTGCCAGCAGCGTAAGGCCCGCAGGGGGTATTGATGAGCAGTTCTTC.

The rearrangement uses TRBV12-3 or TRBV12-4 and TRBJ2-3; TRBD2 agrees at 7 bases. This CDR3 has 13 amino acids. The junction had 2 bases not matched to a gene; V was cut back by 4 bases and J by 4 bases. CDR3 region: CASSYRGADTQYF. The CDR3 DNA follows: TGTGCCAGCAGTTATCGGGGGGCAGATACGCAGTATTTT.

V usage is TRBV6-5 and J usage is TRBJ1-1; no definite D call. The CDR3 length is 13 residues. Germline values: CDR1 MNHEY, CDR2 SVGAGI. V was cut by 4 bases and J by 2 bases, with 8 bases left in between. The CDR3 nucleotides are TGTGCCAGCAGTTTCGCAGATAACACTGAAGCTTTCTTT. Translation: CASSFADNTEAFF.

The V call is TRBV7-8, the J call TRBJ1-3; D remains ambiguous. V dropped 5 bases and J dropped 6 bases, with 8 bases sitting between them. The CDR3 length is 12 residues. Germline values: CDR1 SGHVS, CDR2 FQNEAQ. The CDR3 here is CASSPVANTIYF. The CDR3 region has the DNA TGTGCCAGCAGCCCAGTGGCAAACACCATATATTTT.

The rearrangement uses TRBV28 and TRBJ1-1; D is perhaps TRBD1 (5 bases). V lost 8 bases, J lost 1 base, and 11 bases lay in between. Per the germline V gene, CDR1 is MDHEN and CDR2 is SYDVKM. The CDR3 spans 13 residues. The CDR3 loop is CASLEQANTEAFF. CDR3 in DNA: TGTGCCAGCCTAGAACAGGCGAACACTGAAGCTTTCTTT.

The V gene is TRBV5-1, the J gene TRBJ1-4, with 9 bases that match TRBD1. With V trimmed by 5 bases and J by 5 bases, 4 bases remained unmatched. This CDR3 is built from 14 residues. Germline V lookup: CDR1 SGHRS, CDR2 YFSETQ. The CDR3 DNA sequence: TGCGCCAGCAGGACCGGGACAGGGAATGAAAAACTGTTTTTT. Translating it yields CASRTGTGNEKLFF.

The chain recombines TRBV19 with TRBJ1-1, with D perhaps TRBD1 (5 bases). Germline loops: CDR1 LNHDA, CDR2 SQIVND (reference sequence). Trimming stripped 0 bases from V and 5 bases from J, with 16 bases between. The CDR3 runs to 16 residues. The CDR3 DNA is TGTGCCAGTAGTATAGATCTGGAGGGGCGGGGTACTGAAGCTTTCTTT. It yields the protein CASSIDLEGRGTEAFF.

The genes are TRBV7-8 and TRBJ1-5; the D is unclear. Germline CDR1 SGHVS, CDR2 FQNEAQ. The CDR3 runs 16 residues. Trimming shortened V by 0 bases and J by 0 bases, and 9 bases separated the two germline ends. CDR3 bases: TGTGCCAGCAGCTTAGCAGCCCGTAATAGCAATCAGCCCCAGCATTTT. Protein sequence: CASSLAARNSNQPQHF.

The chain uses TRBV12-3 or TRBV12-4 and TRBJ1-2; D ambiguous. V lost 6 bases, J lost 5 bases, and 4 bases lay in between. The CDR3 is 10 amino acids. The DNA for the CDR3 is TGTGCCAGCAGCCTTTATGGCTACACCTTC. This translates into CASSLYGYTF.

In nucleotides, the CDR3 is TGTGCCAGCAGCTTAGTCGCAGGGCAAGGGAACACTGAAGCTTTCTTT. It translates to CASSLVAGQGNTEAFF. This chain connects TRBV7-9 to TRBJ1-1, with TRBD1 as a possible D gene (5 bases). The V end lost 1 base, the J end lost 1 base, and 13 bases lay between the germline ends. The CDR3 covers 16 residues. The germline gives CDR1 SEHNR, CDR2 FQNEAQ (reference sequence).

The rearrangement links TRBV3-1 (or the pseudogene TRBV3-2) to TRBJ1-5, with D uncertain. Germline CDR1 and CDR2: LGHDT and YNNKEL (reference sequence). The CDR3 consists of 13 residues. Trimming took 0 bases from V and 6 from J, leaving 6 bases between them. DNA of the CDR3: TGTGCCAGCAGCCAAGAGCTCGGTCAGCCCCAGCATTTT. Translation gives CASSQELGQPQHF.

The chain links TRBV4-1 to TRBJ2-1; D is perhaps TRBD2 (7 bases). The V gene lost 4 bases and the J gene lost 4 bases, with 14 bases spanning the gap. The CDR3 runs to 15 residues. Germline values: CDR1 MGHRA, CDR2 YSYEKL. Written as DNA, the CDR3 is TGCGCCAGCAGCCCTCGGGGGGCCTTGTACAATGAGCAGTTCTTC. The encoded protein is CASSPRGALYNEQFF.

CDR3 sequence reads: CASSRGGNFLNTEAFF. CDR3 bases: TGTGCCAGTAGTAGGGGAGGCAACTTCTTGAACACTGAAGCTTTCTTT. The rearrangement uses TRBV19 and TRBJ1-1; no firm D call. CDR3 length: 16 amino acids. Germline lookup yields CDR1 LNHDA and CDR2 SQIVND (reference sequence). The germline V and J ends were trimmed by 4 bases and 0 bases, with 15 bases remaining between them.